These 32 T cell receptor beta chains originate from one sample sequenced in a study of T cells in localized non-small cell lung cancer (TCRdb year 2020). Library preparation was by the immunoSEQ multiplex PCR assay. This is the immuneACCESS table as TCRdb keeps it, with only in-frame sequences that have V and J called. A part of the clones is gone; compared with another copy, unresolved V genes explain less than half, and the rest is unexplained. Across this sample there are about 33,000 clones, with under 85% seen only once. The ten top clones hold about 36% of the sample. The material was peripheral blood, obtained before any cancer treatment. Source of these receptors: a male donor older than 55 with stage II squamous cell lung carcinoma.

This rearrangement joins TRBV18 to TRBJ1-5; 10 nucleotides align to TRBD1. The CDR3 loop spans 18 amino acids. CDR1 is KGHSH, CDR2 LQKENI, per germline. Trimming took 3 bases from V and 4 from J; bases not matched to a gene: 12. This chain's CDR3 is CASSPLKGGQGGNQPQHF. Written as DNA, the CDR3 is TGTGCCAGCTCACCGCTAAAGGGAGGACAGGGGGGAAATCAGCCCCAGCATTTT.

CDR3 residues: CASSIDSQTLYEQYF. The CDR3 DNA sequence: TGTGCCAGTAGTATAGACAGCCAGACCCTCTACGAGCAGTACTTC. The V call is TRBV19, the J call TRBJ2-7; no clear D. The CDR3 contains 15 residues. V was cut by 0 bases and J by 3 bases, with 12 bases left in between. From germline, CDR1 is LNHDA and CDR2 SQIVND (reference sequence).

This chain joins TRBV30 and TRBJ1-2, with TRBD1 matching 7 bases. The CDR3 has 11 amino acids. The V segment lost 7 bases and the J segment 2 bases; nucleotides outside the gene matches: 1. CDR1 is GTSNPN, CDR2 SVGIG, per germline (reference sequence). The CDR3 DNA is TGTGCCTACAGGGGAAACTATGGCTACACCTTC. This codes for CAYRGNYGYTF.

The genes are TRBV6-1 and TRBJ2-2; TRBD2 matches at 8 bases. V was clipped by 2 bases and J by 7 bases; unmatched bases: 6. This CDR3 contains 15 residues. The germline V gene has CDR1 MNHNS and CDR2 SASEGT. CDR3 protein: CASSEPGRAGGELFF. CDR3 coding DNA: TGTGCCAGCAGTGAACCCGGGAGGGCTGGCGGGGAGCTGTTTTTT.

The chain combines TRBV7-3 with TRBJ1-6, with a possible D match to TRBD1 (6 bases). Trimming took off 1 base at V and 4 bases at J, with 8 bases between the two ends. CDR1 SGHTA and CDR2 FQGTGA come from the germline V gene. The CDR3 is 15 residues long. In DNA, the CDR3 is TGTGCCAGCAGCTTAAACGGACAGTATAATTCACCCCTCCACTTT. Translated: CASSLNGQYNSPLHF.

The chain carries TRBV2 and TRBJ1-4; no clear D gene. Germline loops: CDR1 SNHLY, CDR2 FYNNEI. The CDR3 loop spans 13 amino acids. V lost 8 bases to trimming and J lost 0 bases, with 7 bases between them. For the CDR3, the DNA is TGTGCCAGCTCCAGAGCAACTAATGAAAAACTGTTTTTT. It translates to CASSRATNEKLFF.

This chain uses TRBV27 with TRBJ2-2; 8 bases map to TRBD1. Per germline, CDR1 MNHEY and CDR2 SMNVEV (reference sequence). The CDR3 extends over 15 amino acids. Trimming cost V 8 bases and J 1 base; bases outside gene matches: 6. The CDR3 bases are TGTGCCAGCCGGAAGGGACAGGTGAACACCGGGGAGCTGTTTTTT. As protein: CASRKGQVNTGELFF.

This clone showed up just a few times. The chain employs TRBV9 and TRBJ2-1, with TRBD2 matching over 7 bases. The V gene's germline CDR1 is SGDLS and CDR2 YYNGEE. V was clipped by 0 bases and J by 8 bases; unmatched bases: 5. This CDR3 has 14 amino acids. The CDR3 DNA reads TGTGCCAGCAGCGTAGTGGGCGGGGGACATGAGCAGTTCTTC. Translating it yields CASSVVGGGHEQFF.

This rearrangement joins TRBV7-2 to TRBJ1-4; D possibly corresponds to TRBD1 (5 bases). V lost 2 bases, J lost 8 bases, and 18 bases lay in between. The germline V gene encodes CDR1 SGHTA and CDR2 FQGNSA. The CDR3 is 16 residues long. For the CDR3, the DNA is TGTGCCAGCAGCTTACAATACGGGACGACGGACGAAAAACTGTTTTTT. Protein: CASSLQYGTTDEKLFF.

V is TRBV7-2 and J is TRBJ2-7, with unresolved D. Trimming took off 2 bases at V and 0 bases at J, with 5 bases between the two ends. The CDR3 has 13 amino acids. CDR1 is SGHTA, CDR2 FQGNSA, per germline. DNA of the CDR3: TGTGCCAGCAGCTTACAGTTCTCCTACGAGCAGTACTTC. Protein product: CASSLQFSYEQYF.

This clone came up a few times. This chain connects TRBV30 to TRBJ1-2; perhaps TRBD1 as D (5 bases). Trimming took off 2 bases at V and 2 bases at J, with 6 bases between the two ends. Germline V CDR1 and CDR2: GTSNPN, SVGIG (reference sequence). CDR3 length: 12 amino acids. The CDR3 DNA follows: TGTGCCTGGAGTAGACAGAACTATGGCTACACCTTC. Protein product: CAWSRQNYGYTF.

The chain recombines TRBV6-1 with TRBJ1-2; 10 bases are a match to TRBD1. This CDR3 has 15 residues. From germline, CDR1 is MNHNS and CDR2 SASEGT. The V gene end was trimmed by 6 bases and the J gene end by 7 bases; junction bases not matched to a gene: 11. The CDR3, as DNA: TGTGCCAGCAGCACCACCTCCGGGACAGGGGTTGGCTACACCTTC. The encoded protein is CASSTTSGTGVGYTF.

Written as DNA, the CDR3 is TGTGCCATCAGTTTGGGACTAGCGGTAAACACCGGGGAGCTGTTTTTT. This codes for CAISLGLAVNTGELFF. The rearrangement uses TRBV10-3 and TRBJ2-2; 11 nucleotides agree with TRBD2. Per the germline V gene, CDR1 is ENHRY and CDR2 is SYGVKD. This CDR3 region has 16 residues. V shed 5 bases and J 2 bases; nucleotides not matched to a gene: 4.

The rearrangement joins TRBV5-1 to TRBJ2-5; D might be TRBD1 (6 bases). The germline V and J ends were trimmed by 4 bases and 1 base, with 11 bases remaining between them. The germline gives CDR1 SGHRS, CDR2 YFSETQ. CDR3 size: 14 residues. The CDR3 nucleotides are TGCGCCAGCAGCGTAGGACAGCTCCAAGAGACCCAGTACTTC. Translated, it gives CASSVGQLQETQYF.

The chain employs TRBV7-9 and TRBJ1-4, with D perhaps TRBD1 (6 bases). Germline values: CDR1 SEHNR, CDR2 FQNEAQ (reference sequence). V was pared by 4 bases and J by 7 bases, with 19 bases between. The CDR3 is made up of 16 amino acids. The DNA for the CDR3 is TGTGCCAGCAGCTCAACGGAGGGGGGGCATGCTGAAAAACTGTTTTTT. It specifies CASSSTEGGHAEKLFF. The whole variable domain, filled in from reference TRBV7-9 and TRBJ1-4, reads DTGVSQNPRHKITKRGQNVTFRCDPISEHNRLYWYRQTLGQGPEFLTYFQNEAQLEKSRLLSDRFSAERPKGSFSTLEIQRTEQGDSAMYLCASSSTEGGHAEKLFFGSGTQLSVL.

DNA for the CDR3: TGTGCCAGCAGCTTAGACCACTATTCCTACAATGAGCAGTTCTTC. The encoded protein is CASSLDHYSYNEQFF. The chain combines TRBV7-9 with TRBJ2-1; D remains ambiguous. Looked up from germline, CDR1 is SEHNR and CDR2 is FQNEAQ (reference sequence). The CDR3 consists of 15 residues. Trimming shortened V by 1 base and J by 1 base, and 8 bases separated the two germline ends. The entire variable domain, with the rest obtained from reference TRBV7-9 and TRBJ2-1, is as follows: DTGVSQNPRHKITKRGQNVTFRCDPISEHNRLYWYRQTLGQGPEFLTYFQNEAQLEKSRLLSDRFSAERPKGSFSTLEIQRTEQGDSAMYLCASSLDHYSYNEQFFGPGTRLTVL.

The chain's CDR3 is CASSSDTYNEKLFF. CDR3 DNA: TGTGCCAGCAGCTCCGACACTTATAATGAAAAACTGTTTTTT. The J gene is TRBJ1-4, the V gene TRBV5-4; the D is unclear. This CDR3 comprises 14 residues. Germline V gives CDR1 SGHNT, CDR2 YYREEE (reference sequence). V dropped 3 bases and J dropped 4 bases, with 10 bases sitting between them.

This clone was seen a handful of times. This chain joins TRBV5-1 and TRBJ1-2; D is ambiguous. The CDR3 covers 15 residues. Trimming stripped 4 bases from V and 8 bases from J, with 21 bases between. Germline V gene lookup returns CDR1 SGHRS and CDR2 YFSETQ. The CDR3 DNA reads TGCGCCAGCAGCCTAGTCGAGGGAGGCATAGGCGGCTACACCTTC. It codes for CASSLVEGGIGGYTF.

This chain links TRBV10-3 with TRBJ2-5, with no clear D. Germline V lookup: CDR1 ENHRY, CDR2 SYGVKD. This CDR3 is built from 12 residues. V dropped 8 bases and J dropped 0 bases, with 7 bases sitting between them. The CDR3 loop is CAIRADQETQYF. DNA of the CDR3: TGTGCCATCCGGGCAGACCAAGAGACCCAGTACTTC.

The chain combines TRBV7-9 with TRBJ1-5; D might be TRBD1 (6 bases). CDR1 is SEHNR and CDR2 is FQNEAQ in the germline V gene (reference sequence). V lost 1 base and J 4 bases, leaving 11 bases between the germline ends. CDR3 length: 15 amino acids. The CDR3: CASSLEGGPNQPQHF. DNA of the CDR3: TGTGCCAGCAGCTTAGAGGGGGGTCCAAATCAGCCCCAGCATTTT.

The chain joins TRBV2 to TRBJ2-7, with D tentatively TRBD1 (5 bases). Germline V gives CDR1 SNHLY, CDR2 FYNNEI. This CDR3 is 14 amino acids long. Trimming left V 3 bases short and J 3 bases short, with 12 bases between. The CDR3 here is CASSDEQGFYEQYF. The CDR3 DNA reads TGTGCCAGCAGTGATGAGCAGGGATTCTACGAGCAGTACTTC.

J is TRBJ1-4 and V is TRBV9, with 7 bases identical to TRBD1. CDR1 SGDLS and CDR2 YYNGEE come from the germline V gene. V shed 1 base, J shed 7 bases, and the junction held 7 bases outside the gene matches. The CDR3 consists of 15 residues. The CDR3 loop reads CASSVQGGQGEKLFF. CDR3 coding DNA: TGTGCCAGCAGCGTACAGGGGGGGCAGGGTGAAAAACTGTTTTTT. The whole variable domain, remainder taken from reference TRBV9 and TRBJ1-4, is DSGVTQTPKHLITATGQRVTLRCSPRSGDLSVYWYQQSLDQGLQFLIQYYNGEERAKGNILERFSAQQFPDLHSELNLSSLELGDSALYFCASSVQGGQGEKLFFGSGTQLSVL.

This clone occurred once. The rearrangement links TRBV6-1 to TRBJ1-2; D may be TRBD1 (5 bases). Germline values: CDR1 MNHNS, CDR2 SASEGT. The CDR3 loop spans 13 amino acids. V shed 5 bases and J shed 4 bases, with 11 bases lying between them. CDR3 loop: CASSKTGTYGYTF. The CDR3 DNA follows: TGTGCCAGCAGTAAAACGGGGACCTATGGCTACACCTTC.

DNA of the CDR3: TGTGCCAGCAGCCCAGGGGACAGGGCCTACAATGAGCAGTTCTTC. It translates to CASSPGDRAYNEQFF. This chain connects TRBV7-3 to TRBJ2-1, with TRBD1 matching over 9 bases. The CDR3 sequence is 15 residues long. Germline V gene sequence: CDR1 SGHTA, CDR2 FQGTGA. Germline trimming cut 5 bases from V and 2 bases from J; bases unmatched to any gene: 4.

This clone showed up just a few times. The CDR3 protein is CASSIRQGTYEQYF. The DNA for the CDR3 is TGTGCCAGTAGTATTCGACAGGGCACCTACGAGCAGTACTTC. J is TRBJ2-7 and V is TRBV19, with TRBD1 matching 7 bases. The CDR3 extends over 14 amino acids. Germline values: CDR1 LNHDA, CDR2 SQIVND (reference sequence). Trimming cost V 3 bases and J 2 bases; bases outside gene matches: 4.

This clone has more than one count but fewer than ten. The chain employs TRBV6-1 and TRBJ2-5; TRBD1 might be the D (6 bases). This CDR3 has 14 residues. CDR1 and CDR2 (germline): MNHNS, SASEGT. The ends were cut back, 5 bases at V and 3 bases at J, with 13 bases in the middle. CDR3 sequence: CASSRTELKETQYF. The CDR3, as DNA: TGTGCCAGCAGTCGGACAGAACTTAAAGAGACCCAGTACTTC.

The chain joins TRBV19 to TRBJ1-1, with TRBD1 as a possible D gene (5 bases). Germline CDR1 and CDR2: LNHDA and SQIVND (reference sequence). This CDR3 comprises 13 residues. Trimming shortened V by 3 bases and J by 3 bases, and 8 bases separated the two germline ends. The CDR3: CASSMSRDTEAFF. In DNA form, the CDR3 reads TGTGCCAGTAGTATGTCCAGGGACACTGAAGCTTTCTTT.

In this sample, this clone is medium-sized. At one of its ends the junction is not consistent with the germline gene, which may arise from a read error. The V and J genes are TRBV20-1 and TRBJ2-1; D is undetermined. There are 11 residues in the CDR3. Germline V gives CDR1 DFQATT, CDR2 SNEGSKA (reference sequence). CDR3 residues: CSASRLRAAVF. CDR3 nucleotides: TGCAGTGCTAGTAGGTTAAGGGCCGCGGTCTTC.

The V and J genes are TRBV5-6 and TRBJ2-5, with D unresolved. Trimming removed 0 bases at V and 2 bases at J, with 8 bases between. CDR1 and CDR2 (germline): SGHDT, YYEEEE. This CDR3 comprises 14 residues. The CDR3 DNA reads as TGTGCCAGCAGCTTGGGACCAGTTCAAGAGACCCAGTACTTC. Translated: CASSLGPVQETQYF.

Regarding this clone: This sample includes further DNA sequences coding for the same CDR3. The chain has TRBV7-2 and TRBJ2-2; no reliable D call. The CDR3 is 15 residues long. CDR1 and CDR2 (germline): SGHTA, FQGNSA. Deletions cut 0 bases from V and 2 bases from J, with 7 bases between. In DNA form, the CDR3 reads TGTGCCAGCAGCTTAGCCGGAGCTAACACCGGGGAGCTGTTTTTT. This encodes CASSLAGANTGELFF.

This clone was seen only a few times. The V and J genes are TRBV21-1 and TRBJ1-1; the D call of TRBD1 is as the table states it, not checked on the DNA. TRBV21-1 is deemed a pseudogene. This CDR3 is built from 18 residues. CDR3 protein: CASSKSSRTGRSTFEAFF. CDR3 nucleotide sequence: TGTGCCAGCAGCAAAAGCTCCCGAACAGGCCGCTCGACTTTTGAAGCTTTCTTT.

This clone appeared a few times. The V and J genes are TRBV5-4 and TRBJ2-5; TRBD2 aligns across 11 bases. The CDR3 loop spans 16 amino acids. V trimming: 2 bases; J trimming: 1 base; junction bases outside the gene matches: 4. Germline V gene data show CDR1 as SGHNT and CDR2 as YYREEE (reference sequence). This chain's CDR3 is CASSLPLAGAQETQYF. The CDR3 nucleotides are TGTGCCAGCAGCTTACCACTAGCGGGGGCCCAAGAGACCCAGTACTTC.